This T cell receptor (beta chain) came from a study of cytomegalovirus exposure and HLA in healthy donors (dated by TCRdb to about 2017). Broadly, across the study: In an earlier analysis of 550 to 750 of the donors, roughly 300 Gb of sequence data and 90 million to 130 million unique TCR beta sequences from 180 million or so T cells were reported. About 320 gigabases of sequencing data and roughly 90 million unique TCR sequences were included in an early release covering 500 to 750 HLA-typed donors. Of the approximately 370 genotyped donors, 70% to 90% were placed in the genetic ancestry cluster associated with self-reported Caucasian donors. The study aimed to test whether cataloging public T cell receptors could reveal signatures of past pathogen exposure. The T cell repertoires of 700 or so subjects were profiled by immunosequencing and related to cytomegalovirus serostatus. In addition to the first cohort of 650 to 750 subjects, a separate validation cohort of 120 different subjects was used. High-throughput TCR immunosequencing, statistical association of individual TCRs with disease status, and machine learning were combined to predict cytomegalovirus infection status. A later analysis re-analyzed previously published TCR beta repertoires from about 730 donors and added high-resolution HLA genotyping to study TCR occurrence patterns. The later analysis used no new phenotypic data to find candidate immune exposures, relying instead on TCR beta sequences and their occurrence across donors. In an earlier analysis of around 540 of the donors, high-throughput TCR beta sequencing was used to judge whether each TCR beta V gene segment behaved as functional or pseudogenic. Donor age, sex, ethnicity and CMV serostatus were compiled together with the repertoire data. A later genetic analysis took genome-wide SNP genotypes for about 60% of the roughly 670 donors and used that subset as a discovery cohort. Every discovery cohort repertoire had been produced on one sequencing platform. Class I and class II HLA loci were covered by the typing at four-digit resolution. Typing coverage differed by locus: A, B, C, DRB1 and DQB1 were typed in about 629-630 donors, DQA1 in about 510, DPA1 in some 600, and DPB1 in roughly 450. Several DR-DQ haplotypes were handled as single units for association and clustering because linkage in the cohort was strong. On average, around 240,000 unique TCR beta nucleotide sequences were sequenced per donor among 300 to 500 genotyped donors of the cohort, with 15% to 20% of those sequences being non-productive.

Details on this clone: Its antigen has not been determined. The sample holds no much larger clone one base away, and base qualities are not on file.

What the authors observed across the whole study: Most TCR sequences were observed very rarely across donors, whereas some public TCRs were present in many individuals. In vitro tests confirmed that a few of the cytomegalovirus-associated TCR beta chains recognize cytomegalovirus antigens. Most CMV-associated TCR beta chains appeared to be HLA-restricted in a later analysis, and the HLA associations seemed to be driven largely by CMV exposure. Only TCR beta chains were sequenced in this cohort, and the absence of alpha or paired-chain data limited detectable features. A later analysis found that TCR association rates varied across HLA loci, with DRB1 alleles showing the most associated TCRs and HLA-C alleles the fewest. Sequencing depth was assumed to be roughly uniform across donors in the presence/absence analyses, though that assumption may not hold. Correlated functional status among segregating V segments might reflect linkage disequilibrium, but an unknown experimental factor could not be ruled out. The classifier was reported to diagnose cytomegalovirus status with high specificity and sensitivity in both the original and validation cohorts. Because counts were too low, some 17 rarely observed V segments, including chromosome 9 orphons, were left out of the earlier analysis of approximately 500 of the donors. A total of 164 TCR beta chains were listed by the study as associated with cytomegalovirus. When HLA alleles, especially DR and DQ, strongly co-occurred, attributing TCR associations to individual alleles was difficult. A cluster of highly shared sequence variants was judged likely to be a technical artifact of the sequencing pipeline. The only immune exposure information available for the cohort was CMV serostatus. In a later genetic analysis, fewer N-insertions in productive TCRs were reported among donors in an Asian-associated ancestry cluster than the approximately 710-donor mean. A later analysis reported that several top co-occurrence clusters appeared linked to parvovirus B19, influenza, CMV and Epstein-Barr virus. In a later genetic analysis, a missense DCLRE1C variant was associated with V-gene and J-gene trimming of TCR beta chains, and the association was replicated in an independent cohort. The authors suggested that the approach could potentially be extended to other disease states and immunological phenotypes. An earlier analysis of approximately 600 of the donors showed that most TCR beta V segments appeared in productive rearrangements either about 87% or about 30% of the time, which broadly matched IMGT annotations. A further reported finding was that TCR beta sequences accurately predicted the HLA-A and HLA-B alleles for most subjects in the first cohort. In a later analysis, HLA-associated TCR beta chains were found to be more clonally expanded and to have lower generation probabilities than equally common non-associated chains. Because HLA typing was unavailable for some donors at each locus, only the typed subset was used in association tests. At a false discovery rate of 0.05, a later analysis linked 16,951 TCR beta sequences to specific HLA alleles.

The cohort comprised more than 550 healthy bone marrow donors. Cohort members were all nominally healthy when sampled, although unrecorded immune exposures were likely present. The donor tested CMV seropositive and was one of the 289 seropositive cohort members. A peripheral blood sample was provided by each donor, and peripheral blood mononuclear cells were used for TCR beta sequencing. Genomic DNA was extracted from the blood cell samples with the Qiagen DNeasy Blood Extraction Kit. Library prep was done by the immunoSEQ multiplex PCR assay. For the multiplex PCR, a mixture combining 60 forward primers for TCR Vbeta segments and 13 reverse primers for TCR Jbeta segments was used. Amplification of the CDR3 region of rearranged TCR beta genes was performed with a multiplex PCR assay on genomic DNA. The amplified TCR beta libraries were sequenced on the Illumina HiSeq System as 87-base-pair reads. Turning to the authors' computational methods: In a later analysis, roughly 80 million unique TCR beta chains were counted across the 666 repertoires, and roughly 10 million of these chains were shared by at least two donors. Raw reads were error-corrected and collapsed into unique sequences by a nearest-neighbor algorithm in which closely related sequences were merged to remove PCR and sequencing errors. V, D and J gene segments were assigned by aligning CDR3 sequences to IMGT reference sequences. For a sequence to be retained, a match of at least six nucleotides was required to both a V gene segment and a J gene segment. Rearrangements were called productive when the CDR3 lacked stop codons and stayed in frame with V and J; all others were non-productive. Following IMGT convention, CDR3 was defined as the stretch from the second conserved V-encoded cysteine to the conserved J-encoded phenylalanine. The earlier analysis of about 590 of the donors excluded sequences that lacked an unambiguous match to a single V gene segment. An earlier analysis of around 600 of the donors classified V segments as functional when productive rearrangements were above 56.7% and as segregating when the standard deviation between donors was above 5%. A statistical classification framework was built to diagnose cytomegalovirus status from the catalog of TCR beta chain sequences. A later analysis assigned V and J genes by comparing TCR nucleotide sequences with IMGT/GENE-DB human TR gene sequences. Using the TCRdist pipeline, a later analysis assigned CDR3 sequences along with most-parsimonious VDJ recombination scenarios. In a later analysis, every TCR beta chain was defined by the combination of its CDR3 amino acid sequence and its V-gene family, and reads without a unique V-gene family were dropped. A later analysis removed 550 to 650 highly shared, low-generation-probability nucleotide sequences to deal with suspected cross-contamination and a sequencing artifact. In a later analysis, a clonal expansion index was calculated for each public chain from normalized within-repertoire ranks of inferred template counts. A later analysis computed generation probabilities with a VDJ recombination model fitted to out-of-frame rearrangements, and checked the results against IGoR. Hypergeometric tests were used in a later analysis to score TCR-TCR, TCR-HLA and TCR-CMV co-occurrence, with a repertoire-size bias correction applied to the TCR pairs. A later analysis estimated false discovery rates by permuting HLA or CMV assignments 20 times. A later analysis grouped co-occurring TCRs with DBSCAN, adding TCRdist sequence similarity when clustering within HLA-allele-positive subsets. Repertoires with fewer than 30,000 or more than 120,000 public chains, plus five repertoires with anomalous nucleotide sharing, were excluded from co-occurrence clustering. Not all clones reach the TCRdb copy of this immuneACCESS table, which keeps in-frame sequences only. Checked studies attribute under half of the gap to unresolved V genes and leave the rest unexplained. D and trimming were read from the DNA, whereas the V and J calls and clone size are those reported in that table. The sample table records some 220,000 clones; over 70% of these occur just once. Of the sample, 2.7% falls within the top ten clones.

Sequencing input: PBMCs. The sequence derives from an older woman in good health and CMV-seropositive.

The CDR3 protein: CASSNEQTSGSTGELFF. The nucleotide sequence reads TGTGCCAGCAGCAATGAGCAGACTAGCGGGAGCACCGGGGAGCTGTTTTTT. Recombination connected TRBV21-1 to TRBJ2-2; the table calls TRBD2, which could not be checked here. TRBV21-1 is labeled a pseudogene. There are 17 amino acids in the CDR3, from cysteine to phenylalanine inclusive. Only CDR3 DNA remains: 51 bases, in frame from the first base.